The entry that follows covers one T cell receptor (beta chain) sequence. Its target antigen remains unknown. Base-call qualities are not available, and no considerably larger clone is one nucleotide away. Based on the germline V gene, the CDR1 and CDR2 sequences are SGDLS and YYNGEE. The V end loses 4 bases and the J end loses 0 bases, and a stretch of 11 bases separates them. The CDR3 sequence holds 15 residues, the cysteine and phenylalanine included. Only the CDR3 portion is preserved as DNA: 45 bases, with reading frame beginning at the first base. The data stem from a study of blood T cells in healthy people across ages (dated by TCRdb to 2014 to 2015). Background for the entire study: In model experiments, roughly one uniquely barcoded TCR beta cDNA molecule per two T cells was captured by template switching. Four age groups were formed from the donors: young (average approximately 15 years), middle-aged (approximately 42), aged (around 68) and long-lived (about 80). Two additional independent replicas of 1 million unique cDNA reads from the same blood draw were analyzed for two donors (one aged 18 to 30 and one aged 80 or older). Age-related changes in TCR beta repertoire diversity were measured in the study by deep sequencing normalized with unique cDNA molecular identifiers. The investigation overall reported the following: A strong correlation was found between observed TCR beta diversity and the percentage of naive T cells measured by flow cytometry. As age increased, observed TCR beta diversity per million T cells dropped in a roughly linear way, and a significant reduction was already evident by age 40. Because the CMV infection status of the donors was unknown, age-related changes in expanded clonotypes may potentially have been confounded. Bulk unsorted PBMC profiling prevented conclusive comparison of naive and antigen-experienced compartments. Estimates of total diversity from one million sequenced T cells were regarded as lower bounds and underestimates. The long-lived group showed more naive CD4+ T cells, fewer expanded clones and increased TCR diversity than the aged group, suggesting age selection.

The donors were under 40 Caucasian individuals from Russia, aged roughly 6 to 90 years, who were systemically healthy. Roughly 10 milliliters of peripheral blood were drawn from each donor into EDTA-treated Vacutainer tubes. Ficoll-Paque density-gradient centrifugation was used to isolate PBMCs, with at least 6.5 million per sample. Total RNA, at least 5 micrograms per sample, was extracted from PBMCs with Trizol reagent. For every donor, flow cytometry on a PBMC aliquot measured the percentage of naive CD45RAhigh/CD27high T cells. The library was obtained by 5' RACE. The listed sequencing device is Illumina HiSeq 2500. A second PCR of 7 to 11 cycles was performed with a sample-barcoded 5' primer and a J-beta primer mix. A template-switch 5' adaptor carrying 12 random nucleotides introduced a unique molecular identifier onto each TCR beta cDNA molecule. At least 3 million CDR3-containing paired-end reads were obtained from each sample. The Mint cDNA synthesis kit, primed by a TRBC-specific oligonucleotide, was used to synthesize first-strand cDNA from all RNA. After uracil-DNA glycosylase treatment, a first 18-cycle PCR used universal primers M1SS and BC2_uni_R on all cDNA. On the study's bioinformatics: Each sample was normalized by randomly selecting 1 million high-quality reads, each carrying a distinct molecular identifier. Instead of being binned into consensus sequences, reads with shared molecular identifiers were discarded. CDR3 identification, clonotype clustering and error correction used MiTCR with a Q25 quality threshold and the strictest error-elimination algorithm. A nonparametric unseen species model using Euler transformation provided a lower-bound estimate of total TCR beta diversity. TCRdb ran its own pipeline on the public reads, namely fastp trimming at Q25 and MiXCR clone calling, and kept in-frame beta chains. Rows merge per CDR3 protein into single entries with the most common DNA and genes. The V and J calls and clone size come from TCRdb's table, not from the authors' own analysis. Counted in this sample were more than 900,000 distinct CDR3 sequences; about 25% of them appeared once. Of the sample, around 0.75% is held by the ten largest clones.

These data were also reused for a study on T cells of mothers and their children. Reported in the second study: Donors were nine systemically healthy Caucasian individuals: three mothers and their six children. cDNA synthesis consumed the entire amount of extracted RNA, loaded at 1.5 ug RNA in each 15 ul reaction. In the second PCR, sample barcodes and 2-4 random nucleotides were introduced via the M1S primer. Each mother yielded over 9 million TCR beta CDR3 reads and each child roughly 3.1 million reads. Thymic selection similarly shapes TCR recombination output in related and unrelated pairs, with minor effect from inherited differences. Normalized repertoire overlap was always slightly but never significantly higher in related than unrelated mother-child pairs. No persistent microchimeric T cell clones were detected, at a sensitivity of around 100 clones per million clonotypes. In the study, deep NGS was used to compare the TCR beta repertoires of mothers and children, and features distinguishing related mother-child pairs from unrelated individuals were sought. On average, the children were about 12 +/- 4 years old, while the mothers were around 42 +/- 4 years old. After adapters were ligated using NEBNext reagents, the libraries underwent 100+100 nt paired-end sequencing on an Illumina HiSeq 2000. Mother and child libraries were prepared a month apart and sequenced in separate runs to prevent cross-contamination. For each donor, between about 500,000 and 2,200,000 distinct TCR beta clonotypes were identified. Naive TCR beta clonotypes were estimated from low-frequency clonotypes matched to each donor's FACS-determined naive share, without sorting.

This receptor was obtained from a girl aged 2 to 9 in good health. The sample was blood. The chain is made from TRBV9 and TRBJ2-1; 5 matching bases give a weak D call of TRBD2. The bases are TGTGCCAGCAGCCAATCTCGGGACTCCTACAATGAGCAGTTCTTC. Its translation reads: CASSQSRDSYNEQFF.